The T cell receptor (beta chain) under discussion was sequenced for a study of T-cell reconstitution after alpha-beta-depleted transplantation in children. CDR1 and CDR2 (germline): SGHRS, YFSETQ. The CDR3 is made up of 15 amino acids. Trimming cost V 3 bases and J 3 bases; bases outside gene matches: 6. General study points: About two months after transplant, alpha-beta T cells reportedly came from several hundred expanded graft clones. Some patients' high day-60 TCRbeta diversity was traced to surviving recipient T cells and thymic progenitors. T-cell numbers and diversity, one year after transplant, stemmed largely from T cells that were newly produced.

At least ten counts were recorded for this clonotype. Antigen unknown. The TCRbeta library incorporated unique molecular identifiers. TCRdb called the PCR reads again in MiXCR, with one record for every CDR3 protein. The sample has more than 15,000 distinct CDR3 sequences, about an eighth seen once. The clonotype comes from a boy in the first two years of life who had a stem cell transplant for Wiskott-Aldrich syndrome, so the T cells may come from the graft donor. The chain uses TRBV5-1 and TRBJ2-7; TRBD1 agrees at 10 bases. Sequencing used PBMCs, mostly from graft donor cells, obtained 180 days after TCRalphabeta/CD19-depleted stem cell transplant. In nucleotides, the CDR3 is TGCGCCAGCAGCTGGAAGGGACAGGGGATCTACGAGCAGTACTTC. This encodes CASSWKGQGIYEQYF.